This passage covers 29 T cell receptor beta chains from one sample sequenced in a study of shared clonotypes between healthy human individuals. Assay: immunoSEQ multiplex PCR; the TCRdb copy retains only in-frame clones and omits some. The repertoire holds about 1,800,000 clones, with roughly 94% as singletons. CD45RO-negative cells were positively selected for CCR7, leaving out terminally differentiated effector memory CD45RA+ cells. The sample taken for sequencing was naive CD8+ T cells sorted from blood. These receptors were taken from a young man in good health.

The chain is built from TRBV28 and TRBJ1-2; 9 bases agree with TRBD1. The CDR3 covers 15 residues. J was trimmed by 4 bases and V by 4 bases; bases with no gene match: 7. Germline V gene lookup returns CDR1 MDHEN and CDR2 SYDVKM. DNA of the CDR3: TGTGCCAGCAGTTACAGGGGGCTGCTAAGCTATGGCTACACCTTC. As protein: CASSYRGLLSYGYTF.

In the case of this clone: Its ends do not fully match the called genes, so a read error is possible. J is TRBJ2-1 and V is TRBV4-3; 8 bases line up with TRBD2. Per the germline V gene, CDR1 is LGHNA and CDR2 is YSLEER. CDR3 length: 11 amino acids. The CDR3, as DNA: TGCGCCAGCAGCCAAGGGACTAGCTTAATCTTC. Translating it yields CASSQGTSLIF.

This rearrangement joins TRBV4-1 to TRBJ2-5; D perhaps matches TRBD1 (5 bases). In germline, CDR1 is MGHRA, CDR2 YSYEKL. The CDR3 covers 14 residues. V lost 2 bases, J lost 5 bases, and 12 bases lay in between. The CDR3 reads CASSQRGRVETQYF. The DNA for the CDR3 is TGCGCCAGCAGCCAACGCGGCAGGGTGGAGACCCAGTACTTC.

The V and J genes are TRBV6-1 and TRBJ1-1; TRBD1 aligns across 7 bases. Unmatched junction bases numbered 2, after V lost 4 bases and J lost 6 bases. The CDR3 has 12 residues. Looked up from germline, CDR1 is MNHNS and CDR2 is SASEGT. CDR3 sequence: CASSGGTAEAFF. The DNA of the CDR3 is TGTGCCAGCAGTGGTGGGACAGCTGAAGCTTTCTTT.

The chain carries TRBV4-1 and TRBJ2-7, with TRBD2 matching over 9 bases. Germline CDR1 MGHRA, CDR2 YSYEKL. Trimming removed 0 bases from V and 4 bases from J; junction bases left unmatched: 7. CDR3 length: 16 residues. CDR3 sequence: CASSQETSSGAYEQYF. The CDR3 DNA reads as TGCGCCAGCAGCCAAGAGACCTCTAGCGGGGCTTACGAGCAGTACTTC.

The CDR3 DNA reads TGTGCCAGCAGCCCTTCGGGGCGGGGAAGTCAGCCCCAGCATTTT. Its protein product is CASSPSGRGSQPQHF. The chain links TRBV5-6 to TRBJ1-5; possibly TRBD1 for D (5 bases). Germline loops: CDR1 SGHDT, CDR2 YYEEEE. This CDR3 contains 15 residues. Trimming took off 4 bases at V and 6 bases at J, with 17 bases between the two ends.

This sequence joins TRBV6-5 and TRBJ2-7; D is possibly TRBD1 (5 bases). Germline-derived CDR1 and CDR2 are MNHEY and SVGAGI. V lost 0 bases to trimming and J lost 0 bases, with 9 bases between them. CDR3 length: 15 residues. CDR3 sequence: CASSYSGARSYEQYF. The CDR3 region has the DNA TGTGCCAGCAGTTACTCAGGGGCCCGCTCCTACGAGCAGTACTTC.

This chain joins TRBV7-2 and TRBJ1-6; TRBD1 matches 9 bases. This CDR3 contains 17 residues. Trimming removed 2 bases from V and 6 bases from J; junction bases left unmatched: 8. CDR1 and CDR2 from the germline V gene are SGHTA and FQGNSA. CDR3 bases: TGTGCCAGCAGCTTATTAACAGGGGGCGTTATTAATTCACCCCTCCACTTT. Protein product: CASSLLTGGVINSPLHF.

This chain connects TRBV4-1 to TRBJ2-1; D possibly matches TRBD1 or TRBD2 (5 bases each). The germline V gene has CDR1 MGHRA and CDR2 YSYEKL. Trimming pared 0 bases from V and 4 bases from J, leaving 10 bases between. This CDR3 is built from 15 residues. In nucleotides, the CDR3 is TGCGCCAGCAGCCAAGATGGGGGTACGTACAATGAGCAGTTCTTC. Encoded protein: CASSQDGGTYNEQFF.

V and J are TRBV6-5 and TRBJ2-6; no clear D. V was trimmed by 6 bases and J by 1 base, leaving 4 bases between them. The CDR3 length is 13 residues. In germline, CDR1 is MNHEY, CDR2 SVGAGI. In DNA, the CDR3 is TGTGCCAGCAGCCAATCTGGGGCCAACGTCCTGACTTTC. Amino acids: CASSQSGANVLTF.

The rearrangement uses TRBV27 and TRBJ1-2; D perhaps matches TRBD1 (6 bases). V was cut by 3 bases and J by 8 bases, with 13 bases left in between. Germline lookup yields CDR1 MNHEY and CDR2 SMNVEV (reference sequence). The length of the CDR3 is 13 residues. CDR3 in amino acids: CASSLWQGSGYTF. The CDR3 DNA reads TGTGCCAGCAGTTTGTGGCAGGGGAGCGGCTACACCTTC.

The chain uses TRBV27 and TRBJ1-6, with 7 nucleotides matching TRBD1. V shed 7 bases, J shed 10 bases, and the junction held 4 bases outside the gene matches. This CDR3 contains 12 residues. Germline loops: CDR1 MNHEY, CDR2 SMNVEV (reference sequence). The CDR3 region is CASTTGYSPLHF. The CDR3 nucleotides read TGTGCCAGCACGACAGGGTACTCACCCCTCCACTTT.

For the CDR3, the DNA is TGTGCCAGCAGTTGGGGACTGTATAATTCACCCCTCCACTTT. Residues: CASSWGLYNSPLHF. The genes are TRBV28 and TRBJ1-6, with a tentative D call TRBD1 (5 bases). CDR1 and CDR2 (germline): MDHEN, SYDVKM. Trimming pared 4 bases from V and 4 bases from J, leaving 8 bases between. The CDR3 covers 14 residues.

The chain carries TRBV10-2 and TRBJ1-1, with 8 bases lining up with TRBD1. Looked up from germline, CDR1 is WSHSY and CDR2 is SAAADI. The CDR3 is 12 residues long. Losses at the gene ends were 9 bases for V and 4 bases for J; bases not matched to a gene: 4. The CDR3 loop reads CASGTGGTEAFF. DNA for the CDR3: TGCGCCAGTGGCACAGGGGGCACTGAAGCTTTCTTT.

The CDR3 DNA is TGCGCCAGCAGCCAAGCGAGGTCGGGACATCTTTACGAGCAGTACTTC. As protein: CASSQARSGHLYEQYF. The chain couples TRBV4-1 to TRBJ2-7; TRBD1 might be the D (6 bases). Deletions cut 1 base from V and 4 bases from J, with 17 bases between. CDR3 length: 16 amino acids. The germline V gene encodes CDR1 MGHRA and CDR2 YSYEKL.

The chain joins TRBV18 to TRBJ2-5, with D possibly being TRBD2 (5 bases). Germline V gives CDR1 KGHSH, CDR2 LQKENI. The CDR3 runs to 14 residues. With 3 bases removed from V and 0 bases from J, the gap between germline ends came to 8 bases. CDR3 protein: CASSPTTNQETQYF. DNA for the CDR3: TGTGCCAGCTCACCGACGACTAACCAAGAGACCCAGTACTTC.

The chain uses TRBV5-6 and TRBJ2-1; possible D gene TRBD1, 5 bases. CDR1 and CDR2 (germline): SGHDT, YYEEEE. The CDR3 is 15 residues long. The V end was cut by 0 bases, the J end by 2 bases, with 9 bases between. The CDR3 sequence is CASSLAPGTYNEQFF. CDR3 in DNA: TGTGCCAGCAGCTTGGCCCCAGGGACCTACAATGAGCAGTTCTTC.

The V gene is TRBV7-9, the J gene TRBJ2-7; D remains unclear. The CDR3 has 12 residues. The germline CDR1 and CDR2 sequences are SEHNR and FQNEAQ (reference sequence). V lost 1 base and J 5 bases, leaving 6 bases between the germline ends. The chain's CDR3 is CASSLDAHEQYF. DNA for the CDR3: TGTGCCAGCAGCTTAGATGCCCACGAGCAGTACTTC.

In nucleotides, the CDR3 is TGTGCCAGCGGGTTCACGCAGGGGGTTCGAGAGACCCAGTACTTC. The encoded protein is CASGFTQGVRETQYF. V usage is TRBV7-6 and J usage is TRBJ2-5; 7 nucleotides agree with TRBD1. CDR3 size: 15 residues. Germline assignment: CDR1 SGHVS and CDR2 FNYEAQ. J was trimmed by 4 bases and V by 8 bases; bases with no gene match: 13.

V is TRBV18 and J is TRBJ2-7; 7 bases fit TRBD1. J gave up 0 bases and V 3 bases, and 5 bases lay outside the gene matches. Per germline, CDR1 KGHSH and CDR2 LQKENI. The CDR3 length is 15 residues. CDR3 amino acids: CASSPPDRPSYEQYF. DNA for the CDR3: TGTGCCAGCTCACCTCCGGACAGGCCCTCCTACGAGCAGTACTTC. Filled out from reference TRBV18 and TRBJ2-7, the complete variable domain reads NAGVMQNPRHLVRRRGQEARLRCSPMKGHSHVYWYRQLPEEGLKFMVYLQKENIIDESGMPKERFSAEFPKEGPSILRIQQVVRGDSAAYFCASSPPDRPSYEQYFGPGTRLTVT.

The chain joins TRBV13 to TRBJ2-7; TRBD1 agrees at 8 bases. The CDR3 is 12 amino acids. The V segment lost 9 bases and the J segment 6 bases; nucleotides outside the gene matches: 7. Germline V gives CDR1 PRHDT, CDR2 FYEKMQ (reference sequence). DNA of the CDR3: TGTGCCAGTGGGGGACAGGTTATCGAGCAGTACTTC. Translating gives CASGGQVIEQYF.

In this sample, this clone turned up once. Other DNA sequences in the same sample also yield this CDR3. This chain joins TRBV15 and TRBJ1-5, with D unresolved. The germline V gene encodes CDR1 LNHNV and CDR2 YYDKDF (reference sequence). This CDR3 is 12 amino acids long. Trimming took 1 base from V and 4 from J, leaving 2 bases between them. The CDR3 loop reads CATSRVNQPQHF. Written as DNA, the CDR3 is TGTGCCACCAGCAGAGTAAATCAGCCCCAGCATTTT.

This chain uses TRBV10-1 with TRBJ2-2, with D unclear. V was trimmed by 3 bases and J by 0 bases, leaving 5 bases between them. Germline V gene sequence: CDR1 WNHNN, CDR2 SYGVQD (reference sequence). CDR3 length equals 14 residues. CDR3 bases: TGCGCCAGCAGTGAAGGGTCGAACACCGGGGAGCTGTTTTTT. This gives the protein CASSEGSNTGELFF.

The V gene is TRBV5-1, the J gene TRBJ1-1; tentative D call: TRBD1 (6 bases). V shed 0 bases and J shed 0 bases, with 21 bases lying between them. The CDR3 totals 19 residues. CDR1 and CDR2 (germline): SGHRS, YFSETQ. Here the CDR3 DNA reads TGCGCCAGCAGCTTGGCTCAGAACAGGGATCTCCGCCTGAACACTGAAGCTTTCTTT. Its protein product is CASSLAQNRDLRLNTEAFF.

On this clone itself: Other DNA sequences in this specimen translate into the identical CDR3. The rearrangement links TRBV27 to TRBJ2-7; D is unresolved. Germline CDR1 reads MNHEY; CDR2 reads SMNVEV (reference sequence). This CDR3 has 13 amino acids. V lost 2 bases to trimming and J lost 1 base, with 6 bases between them. For the CDR3, the DNA is TGTGCCAGCAGTTTAGGGTTATCCTACGAGCAGTACTTC. The encoded protein is CASSLGLSYEQYF.

This clone was recorded only once. At the DNA level, this CDR3 is encoded by other sequences in the same sample as well. This sequence joins TRBV5-4 and TRBJ2-7; maybe TRBD2 (6 bases). V shed 2 bases and J shed 7 bases, with 10 bases lying between them. The germline CDR1 and CDR2 sequences are SGHNT and YYREEE (reference sequence). This CDR3 spans 12 amino acids. DNA for the CDR3: TGTGCCAGCAGCTTCGGGGCGGGGGAGCAGTACTTC. Translated, it gives CASSFGAGEQYF.

This sequence joins TRBV4-1 and TRBJ1-1; D perhaps matches TRBD1 (5 bases). CDR1 is MGHRA and CDR2 is YSYEKL in the germline V gene. This CDR3 comprises 18 residues. V lost 0 bases to trimming and J lost 0 bases, with 17 bases between them. CDR3 residues: CASSQDAGGLYVNTEAFF. The CDR3 DNA reads TGCGCCAGCAGCCAAGATGCCGGGGGTCTGTACGTGAACACTGAAGCTTTCTTT.

This clone was seen just once. The chain uses TRBV7-2 and TRBJ2-1; D remains unclear. Germline lookup yields CDR1 SGHTA and CDR2 FQGNSA. The CDR3 sequence is 14 residues long. V dropped 1 base and J dropped 6 bases, with 10 bases sitting between them. CDR3: CASSLVQGFNEQFF. The CDR3 DNA sequence: TGTGCCAGCAGCTTAGTACAAGGTTTCAATGAGCAGTTCTTC.

In its sample, this clone was seen a few times. Other DNA sequences in this specimen translate into the identical CDR3. The genes are TRBV6-1 and TRBJ1-2, with D uncertain. The V end was cut by 1 base, the J end by 2 bases, with 5 bases between. CDR1 and CDR2 (germline): MNHNS, SASEGT. There are 13 residues in the CDR3. The CDR3 DNA follows: TGTGCCAGCAGTGAAGGAGGAAACTATGGCTACACCTTC. Its protein is CASSEGGNYGYTF.